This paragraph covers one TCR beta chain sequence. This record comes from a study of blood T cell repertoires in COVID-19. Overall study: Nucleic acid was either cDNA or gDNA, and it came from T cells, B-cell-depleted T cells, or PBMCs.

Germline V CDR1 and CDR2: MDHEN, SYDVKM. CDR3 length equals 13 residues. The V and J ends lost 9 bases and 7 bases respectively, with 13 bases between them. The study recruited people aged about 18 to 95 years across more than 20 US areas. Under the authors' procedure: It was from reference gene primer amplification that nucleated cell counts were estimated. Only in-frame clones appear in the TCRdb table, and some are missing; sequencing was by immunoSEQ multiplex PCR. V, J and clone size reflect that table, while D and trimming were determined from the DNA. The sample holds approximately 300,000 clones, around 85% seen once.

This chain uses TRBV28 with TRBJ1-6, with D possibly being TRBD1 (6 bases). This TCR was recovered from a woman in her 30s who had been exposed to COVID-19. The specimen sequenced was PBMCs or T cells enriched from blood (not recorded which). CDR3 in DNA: TGTGCCAGTCGGACAGACTTAAATTCACCCCTCCACTTT. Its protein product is CASRTDLNSPLHF.